The clone carrying this T cell receptor (beta chain) occurred a few times. Only in-frame clones appear in the TCRdb table, and some are missing; sequencing was by immunoSEQ multiplex PCR. The data contain roughly 120,000 clones, approximately 85% of them singletons. The data are from a study of T cell responses to AZD1222 COVID-19 vaccine. This CDR3 region has 13 residues. Germline V CDR1 and CDR2: SGHNT, YYREEE (reference sequence). Deletions cut 2 bases from V and 8 bases from J, with 10 bases between. The starting material was peripheral blood, obtained on day 0 of MenACWY control vaccination. The chain recombines TRBV5-4 with TRBJ1-4; D is unresolved. The sequence derives from an adult in good health. CDR3 DNA: TGTGCCAGCAGCTTCCCCGCGAGCGAAAAACTGTTTTTT. Amino acids: CASSFPASEKLFF.